This TCR beta chain was sequenced in a study of cytomegalovirus exposure and HLA in healthy donors (dated by TCRdb to 2016 to 2017). In the study overall: According to a later analysis, the 120 or so validation repertoires were produced on the same platform as the roughly 700 repertoires of the first cohort. Besides the first cohort of roughly 660 subjects, a separate validation cohort made up of roughly 120 different subjects was used. To predict cytomegalovirus infection status, the study brought together high-throughput TCR immunosequencing, statistical association of individual TCRs with disease status, and machine learning. The study aimed to test whether signatures of past pathogen exposure could be identified by cataloging public T cell receptors.

The library was obtained by the immunoSEQ multiplex PCR assay. Concerning the study's data processing: To diagnose cytomegalovirus status from the catalog of TCR beta chain sequences, a statistical classification framework was built. The table comes from immuneACCESS by way of TCRdb, which keeps in-frame sequences with V and J called. Part of the clones is missing from these tables; in studies checked, under half for an unresolved V gene and the rest for unknown reasons. V and J calls and clone size follow that table, whereas D and trimming were derived from the DNA. This sample gives more than 95,000 clones in total; around 94% of them show up just once. Roughly 1.2% of the sample comes from the top ten. The research as a whole found: In the study, roughly 160 TCR beta chains were listed as associated with cytomegalovirus. Cytomegalovirus status was reported to be diagnosed by the classifier with high specificity and sensitivity in both the original and validation cohorts. A later analysis found that TCRs clustered in the first cohort also tended to co-occur in the roughly 120 validation repertoires, with more than 90% of cluster scores above 0. Most TCR sequences were seen in very few donors, while some public TCRs were found in many individuals. The validation cohort had no HLA typing available for a later analysis, so co-occurrence within that cohort was assessed over all 120 or so repertoires. A few of the identified cytomegalovirus-associated TCR beta chains were confirmed in vitro to be specific for cytomegalovirus antigens. The authors suggested that the approach could potentially be generalized to other disease states and immunological phenotypes.

In this sample, this clone turned up once. Its antigen has not been determined. No qualities accompany the bases; no much larger clone lies one base away. Donors formed part of the validation cohort, which comprised 120 subjects and was distinct from the first cohort of some 700 subjects. Sequenced: PBMCs. The sequence was collected from a woman aged 18-29 years in good health and CMV-seronegative.

The CDR3 in this case is CASSRMIGGRGNEQFF. The DNA sequence is given as TGTGCCAGCAGCCGGATGATCGGGGGGCGAGGGAATGAGCAGTTCTTC. The rearrangement joined TRBV7-2 to TRBJ2-1; the D region possibly corresponds to TRBD2 (7 bases align). Spanning cysteine to phenylalanine, the CDR3 consists of 16 amino acids. Only the CDR3 DNA is retained, 48 bases long and in frame from the first base. CDR1 SGHTA and CDR2 FQGNSA are derived from the germline V gene. Relative to germline, V is 5 bases shorter and J is 7 bases shorter, with 21 bases between their ends.